This TCR beta chain is drawn from a study of brain T cells in children with intractable seizures. General study results and limits: Viral specificity was inferred only from CDR3 similarity; HCMV serostatus was unknown. Clones missing pre-surgery may reflect undersampling of that blood sample.

Surgery cases with the highest brain T cell transcript signatures were chosen for sequencing. Before surgery, patients took at least one anti-epileptic drug. Germline V CDR1 and CDR2: SGHDT, YYEEEE. Trimming pared 0 bases from V and 5 bases from J, leaving 6 bases between. The length of the CDR3 is 13 residues. TCRdb keeps only in-frame clones here, not all; method: immunoSEQ multiplex PCR. Of around 80,000 clones listed, approximately 90% are singletons. As to this clone: Its antigen is not identified.

This receptor was obtained from a girl aged 2 to 9 with Rasmussen encephalitis and intractable seizures. The specimen comprised peripheral blood, sampled at surgery. V gene TRBV5-6 combines with J gene TRBJ1-5, with D uncertain. The CDR3 DNA follows: TGTGCCAGCAGCTTGGGGTGGGATCAGCCCCAGCATTTT. This sequence encodes CASSLGWDQPQHF.